A selection of T cell receptor beta chains follows, all from one sample in a study of blood T cells in healthy people across ages. MiXCR was run by TCRdb on the 5' RACE reads, yielding one entry per CDR3 protein. Of about 640,000 distinct CDR3 sequences in the sample, roughly 30% are singletons; the top ten hold around 14%. The sample comprised blood. The receptors were gathered from a woman aged 80 or over in good health. Each CDR3 is given with its conserved first and last residue. The order of the fields is J gene, V gene, clone size, D gene, CDR3 protein, CDR3 DNA. A D gene is named only where the DNA matches it firmly. Part of the rows lack a size; the others show once, few, many or a class for expanded clones.

J: TRBJ2-1
V: TRBV7-3
size: many
D: NA
CDR3: CASAWGGPGSNEQFF
DNA: TGTGCCAGTGCCTGGGGGGGGCCGGGTTCTAATGAGCAGTTCTTC

J: TRBJ1-4
V: TRBV20-1
size: NA
D: NA
CDR3: CSASTGQSEKLFF
DNA: TGCAGTGCTAGTACAGGCCAATCGGAAAAACTGTTTTTT

J: TRBJ2-5
V: TRBV5-6
size: few
D: NA
CDR3: CASSLVVGGTQYF
DNA: TGTGCCAGCAGCTTGGTGGTAGGGGGGACCCAGTACTTC

J: TRBJ2-1
V: TRBV7-2
size: many
D: NA
CDR3: CASSREVQGYEQFF
DNA: TGTGCCAGCAGCCGAGAAGTCCAGGGATATGAGCAGTTCTTC

J: TRBJ2-1
V: TRBV20-1
size: NA
D: NA
CDR3: CSARPPLTGWLAQADEQFF
DNA: TGCAGTGCTCGCCCCCCCTTGACAGGGTGGCTAGCGCAGGCCGATGAGCAGTTCTTC

J: TRBJ2-1
V: TRBV5-1
size: many
D: TRBD2
CDR3: CASSTSGGAFVQFF
DNA: TGCGCCAGCAGCACTAGCGGGGGGGCTTTCGTGCAGTTCTTC

J: TRBJ2-1
V: TRBV29-1
size: many
D: TRBD2
CDR3: CSAGPGTSGGNEQFF
DNA: TGCAGCGCCGGACCCGGGACTAGCGGGGGCAATGAGCAGTTCTTC

J: TRBJ1-6
V: TRBV7-6
size: few
D: NA
CDR3: CASTPGGSNSPLHF
DNA: TGTGCCAGCACCCCGGGGGGATCGAATTCACCCCTCCACTTT

J: TRBJ1-1
V: TRBV5-1
size: few
D: NA
CDR3: CASSPMGTENTEAFF
DNA: TGCGCCAGCAGCCCGATGGGGACGGAGAACACTGAAGCTTTCTTT

J: TRBJ2-7
V: TRBV6-6
size: many
D: NA
CDR3: CASSSPGRITYEQYF
DNA: TGTGCCAGCAGTTCCCCGGGACGGATAACCTACGAGCAGTACTTC

J: TRBJ1-1
V: TRBV10-3
size: NA
D: TRBD1
CDR3: CAISEGAGGLYTEAFF
DNA: TGTGCCATCAGTGAGGGGGCAGGGGGCTTGTACACTGAAGCTTTCTTT

J: TRBJ1-2
V: TRBV3-1
size: many
D: NA
CDR3: CASSPRGERSGYTF
DNA: TGTGCCAGCAGCCCGAGGGGGGAAAGGAGCGGCTACACCTTC

J: TRBJ2-3
V: TRBV4-3
size: few
D: TRBD2
CDR3: CASSQDLAGGRTQYF
DNA: TGCGCCAGCAGCCAAGATCTAGCGGGGGGGCGGACGCAGTATTTT

J: TRBJ2-5
V: TRBV20-1
size: NA
D: NA
CDR3: CSARDPSDIQESQYF
DNA: TGCAGTGCTAGAGATCCGAGCGATATCCAAGAGAGCCAGTACTTC

J: TRBJ2-7
V: TRBV27
size: many
D: TRBD1
CDR3: CASSSTGGILHEQYF
DNA: TGTGCCAGCAGTTCAACAGGGGGTATTCTCCACGAGCAGTACTTC

J: TRBJ2-5
V: TRBV7-2
size: many
D: TRBD1
CDR3: CASEAGGKTQYF
DNA: TGTGCCAGCGAAGCAGGGGGCAAGACCCAGTACTTC

J: TRBJ2-3
V: TRBV11-3
size: NA
D: TRBD1
CDR3: CASSPPGQGGNTQYF
DNA: TGTGCCAGCAGCCCACCGGGACAGGGGGGCAATACGCAGTATTTT

J: TRBJ2-1
V: TRBV7-2
size: many
D: TRBD2
CDR3: CASSVRFFGGAGEQFF
DNA: TGTGCCAGCAGCGTACGGTTTTTCGGGGGGGCAGGTGAGCAGTTCTTC

J: TRBJ2-1
V: TRBV6-1
size: NA
D: NA
CDR3: CASTTWGMGASERNEQFF
DNA: TGTGCCAGCACAACGTGGGGGATGGGGGCTAGCGAGCGCAATGAGCAGTTCTTC

J: TRBJ2-2
V: TRBV27
size: NA
D: TRBD1
CDR3: CATGTGDTGELFF
DNA: TGTGCCACCGGGACAGGGGACACCGGGGAGCTGTTTTTT

J: TRBJ1-1
V: TRBV5-6
size: few
D: TRBD1
CDR3: CASSLLQGSTEAFF
DNA: TGTGCCAGCAGCCTCCTACAGGGGAGCACTGAAGCTTTCTTT

J: TRBJ2-2
V: TRBV12-3/TRBV12-4
size: few
D: TRBD1
CDR3: CASRGRRDRANTGELFF
DNA: TGTGCCAGCAGGGGACGACGGGACAGGGCGAACACCGGGGAGCTGTTTTTT

J: TRBJ1-4
V: TRBV14
size: NA
D: NA
CDR3: CASSQDRRTGDNEKLFF
DNA: TGTGCCAGCAGCCAAGATAGGAGAACAGGCGATAATGAAAAACTGTTTTTT